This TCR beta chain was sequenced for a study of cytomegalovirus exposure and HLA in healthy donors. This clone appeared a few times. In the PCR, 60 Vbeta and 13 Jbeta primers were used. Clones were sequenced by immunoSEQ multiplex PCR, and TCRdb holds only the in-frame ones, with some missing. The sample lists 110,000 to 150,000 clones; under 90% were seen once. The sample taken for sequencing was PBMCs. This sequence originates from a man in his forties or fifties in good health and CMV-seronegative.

CDR3 protein: CASSETGSEAFF. The CDR3 DNA is TGCGCCAGCAGTGAGACAGGGTCTGAAGCTTTCTTT. The chain is built from TRBV10-1 and TRBJ1-1, with D possibly TRBD1 on 6 matching bases. Trimming left V 2 bases short and J 6 bases short, with 7 bases between. Germline V gives CDR1 WNHNN, CDR2 SYGVQD (reference sequence). The CDR3 sequence is 12 residues long.